This TCR beta chain was recorded in a study of prognosis after radiotherapy for stage I lung cancer. Background on the study: While seven patients had squamous cell carcinoma tumors, the tumors of roughly twelve were adenocarcinoma.

Two rounds of multiplex PCR amplified TCR beta CDR3 from genomic DNA. The first round of PCR was done with primers that matched each TRBV and TRBJ gene. TCRdb recomputed calls from the multiplex PCR reads with MiXCR, one row per CDR3 protein. The sample has tens of thousands of distinct CDR3 sequences; roughly 24% are singletons. Findings and caveats of the study: A drop in unique TCR clone counts was seen after stereotactic body radiation therapy, median about 10,000 versus 6,900.

This CDR3 region has 13 residues. Germline lookup yields CDR1 MNHNS and CDR2 SASEGT. V was pared by 8 bases and J by 3 bases, with 13 bases between. As regards this clonotype: The antigen is not known.

This specimen consisted of PBMCs, obtained before or after stereotactic body radiation therapy (not recorded which). This sequence joins TRBV6-1 and TRBJ1-2; tentatively, D is TRBD1 (5 bases). The receptor was derived from a donor aged 50 or older with non-small cell lung cancer. DNA for the CDR3: TGTGCCAGCTTTTCGGGGCGCGACTATGGCTACACCTTC. This gives the protein CASFSGRDYGYTF.